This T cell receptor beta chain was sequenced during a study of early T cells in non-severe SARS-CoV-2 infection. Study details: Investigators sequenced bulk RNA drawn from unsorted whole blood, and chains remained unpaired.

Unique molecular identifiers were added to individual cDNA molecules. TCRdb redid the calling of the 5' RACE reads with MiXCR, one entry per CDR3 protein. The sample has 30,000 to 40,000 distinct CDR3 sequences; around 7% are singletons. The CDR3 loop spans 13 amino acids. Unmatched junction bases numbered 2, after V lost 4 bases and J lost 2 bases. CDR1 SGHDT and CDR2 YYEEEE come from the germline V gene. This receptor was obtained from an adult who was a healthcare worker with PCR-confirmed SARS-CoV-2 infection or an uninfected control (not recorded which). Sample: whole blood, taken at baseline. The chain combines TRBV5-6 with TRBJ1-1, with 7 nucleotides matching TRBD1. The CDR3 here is CASSRDSNTEAFF. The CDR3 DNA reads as TGTGCCAGCAGCAGGGACAGCAACACTGAAGCTTTCTTT.